Listed below are T cell receptor beta chains from one sample, sequenced in a study of blood T cells in healthy people across ages. TCRdb passed the 5' RACE reads through MiXCR, listing each CDR3 protein once. The data contain 1,300,000 or so distinct CDR3 sequences, almost 60% of them singletons. The sequenced sample consisted of blood. These receptors were taken from a man between 18 and 35 years old in good health. The CDR3 runs from the conserved cysteine through the conserved F or W. Each record gives: CDR3 length, clone size, V gene, J gene, D gene, CDR3 protein, CDR3 DNA. A D gene is named only where the DNA matches it firmly. Clone size is shown for a subset of rows, as once, few, many or a class of expanded clone.

length: 16
size: .
V: TRBV27
J: TRBJ2-1
D: TRBD1
CDR3: CASRPIGQGVWETQFF
DNA: TGTGCCAGCAGGCCTATTGGGCAGGGGGTTTGGGAGACCCAGTTCTTC

length: 13
size: .
V: TRBV2
J: TRBJ1-2
D: .
CDR3: CASSVQGRKGYTF
DNA: TGTGCCAGCAGCGTACAGGGAAGGAAGGGCTACACCTTC

length: 14
size: few
V: TRBV6-5
J: TRBJ2-1
D: .
CDR3: CASAPTRPYNEQFF
DNA: TGTGCCAGCGCACCGACTAGACCCTACAATGAGCAGTTCTTC

length: 15
size: .
V: TRBV2
J: TRBJ2-3
D: .
CDR3: CASSESSGREDTQYF
DNA: TGTGCCAGCAGTGAGTCTTCCGGGAGAGAGGATACGCAGTATTTT

length: 15
size: .
V: TRBV12-3/TRBV12-4
J: TRBJ2-3
D: .
CDR3: CASSPPQGRADTQYF
DNA: TGTGCCAGCAGCCCCCCCCAGGGGAGAGCAGATACGCAGTATTTT

length: 14
size: .
V: TRBV7-9
J: TRBJ2-5
D: TRBD2
CDR3: CASSFETSPETQYF
DNA: TGTGCCAGCAGCTTCGAGACTAGCCCAGAGACCCAGTACTTC

length: 15
size: .
V: TRBV9
J: TRBJ2-3
D: .
CDR3: CASSVEGGRTDTQYF
DNA: TGTGCCAGCAGCGTGGAGGGGGGACGCACAGATACGCAGTATTTT

length: 12
size: .
V: TRBV28
J: TRBJ2-7
D: .
CDR3: CASSFTRYEQYF
DNA: TGTGCCAGCAGTTTCACCCGATACGAGCAGTACTTC

length: 13
size: .
V: TRBV5-5
J: TRBJ1-1
D: .
CDR3: CASSDALSTEAFF
DNA: TGTGCCAGCAGCGACGCCTTGAGCACTGAAGCTTTCTTT

length: 12
size: few
V: TRBV20-1
J: TRBJ1-2
D: .
CDR3: CSARVDPDGYTF
DNA: TGCAGTGCTAGAGTAGACCCTGATGGCTACACCTTC

length: 15
size: few
V: TRBV10-3
J: TRBJ2-7
D: .
CDR3: CAISEVSLSSYEQYF
DNA: TGTGCCATCAGTGAGGTTAGCCTTTCCTCCTACGAGCAGTACTTC

length: 15
size: .
V: TRBV12-5
J: TRBJ2-3
D: TRBD1
CDR3: CASGSGTGVTDTQYF
DNA: TGTGCTAGTGGTTCCGGGACAGGGGTCACAGATACGCAGTATTTT

length: 16
size: .
V: TRBV15
J: TRBJ2-7
D: .
CDR3: CATSSRLVSRYNEQYF
DNA: TGTGCCACCAGCAGCCGACTAGTCTCTCGGTACAATGAGCAGTACTTC

length: 14
size: once
V: TRBV7-9
J: TRBJ2-7
D: .
CDR3: CASSLGGTHYEQYF
DNA: TGTGCCAGCAGCTTAGGAGGGACACACTACGAGCAGTACTTC

length: 16
size: .
V: TRBV20-1
J: TRBJ2-1
D: TRBD1
CDR3: CSARARTGAEYNEQFF
DNA: TGCAGTGCTAGGGCTAGGACAGGGGCGGAGTACAATGAGCAGTTCTTC

length: 13
size: .
V: TRBV20-1
J: TRBJ2-3
D: .
CDR3: CSARRSPSDTQYF
DNA: TGCAGTGCTAGAAGGTCCCCCTCAGATACGCAGTATTTT

length: 14
size: .
V: TRBV15
J: TRBJ2-1
D: .
CDR3: CATSRDRTENEQFF
DNA: TGTGCCACCAGCAGAGATCGTACAGAAAATGAGCAGTTCTTC

length: 15
size: few
V: TRBV10-3
J: TRBJ1-2
D: TRBD1
CDR3: CAISESRDRGPGYTF
DNA: TGTGCCATCAGTGAGTCCCGGGACAGGGGGCCCGGCTACACCTTC

length: 16
size: .
V: TRBV27
J: TRBJ2-1
D: TRBD2
CDR3: CASSPLGLAFYNEQFF
DNA: TGTGCCAGCAGTCCGTTGGGACTAGCGTTTTACAATGAGCAGTTCTTC

length: 12
size: .
V: TRBV6-2/TRBV6-3
J: TRBJ1-1
D: .
CDR3: CASEGDGTEAFF
DNA: TGTGCCAGCGAGGGGGACGGCACTGAAGCTTTCTTT

length: 15
size: .
V: TRBV7-8
J: TRBJ2-5
D: .
CDR3: CASGHRGNGMETQYF
DNA: TGTGCCAGCGGACACCGGGGGAATGGAATGGAGACCCAGTACTTC

length: 14
size: .
V: TRBV21-1
J: TRBJ1-5
D: .
CDR3: CASSNARRNQPQHF
DNA: TGTGCCAGCAGCAATGCCCGTCGGAATCAGCCCCAGCATTTT

length: 14
size: few
V: TRBV5-8
J: TRBJ2-7
D: .
CDR3: CASSLLEGSYEQYF
DNA: TGTGCCAGCAGTTTACTTGAAGGGTCCTACGAGCAGTACTTC

length: 15
size: .
V: TRBV6-5
J: TRBJ1-6
D: .
CDR3: CASRYGTGGSSPLHF
DNA: TGTGCCAGCCGCTACGGGACTGGCGGAAGTTCACCCCTCCACTTT

length: 16
size: .
V: TRBV10-3
J: TRBJ2-3
D: TRBD1
CDR3: CAISEAGQGGTDTQYF
DNA: TGTGCCATCAGTGAGGCCGGACAGGGGGGCACAGATACGCAGTATTTT

length: 15
size: once
V: TRBV5-1
J: TRBJ2-6
D: TRBD1
CDR3: CASKTTGVGANVLTF
DNA: TGCGCCAGCAAGACCACAGGGGTAGGGGCCAACGTCCTGACTTTC

length: 18
size: .
V: TRBV11-2
J: TRBJ2-2
D: TRBD2
CDR3: CASSLDRRTSGRSGELFF
DNA: TGTGCCAGCAGCTTGGATCGCCGGACTAGCGGGAGGAGCGGGGAGCTGTTTTTT

length: 16
size: .
V: TRBV20-1
J: TRBJ1-4
D: TRBD1
CDR3: CSARDSAIATNEKLFF
DNA: TGCAGTGCAAGGGACAGCGCAATTGCAACTAATGAAAAACTGTTTTTT

length: 12
size: many
V: TRBV7-9
J: TRBJ2-3
D: .
CDR3: CASSPPSDTQYF
DNA: TGTGCCAGCTCACCACCGTCAGATACGCAGTATTTT

length: 15
size: .
V: TRBV27
J: TRBJ2-1
D: .
CDR3: CASHQGADTYNEQFF
DNA: TGTGCCAGCCATCAAGGAGCGGATACCTACAATGAGCAGTTCTTC

length: 14
size: .
V: TRBV29-1
J: TRBJ2-7
D: .
CDR3: CSVGRRDKPDEQYF
DNA: TGCAGCGTTGGGCGCCGGGACAAACCCGACGAGCAGTACTTC

length: 17
size: .
V: TRBV4-1
J: TRBJ2-3
D: TRBD2
CDR3: CASSQGWGGSLADTQYF
DNA: TGCGCCAGCAGCCAAGGATGGGGCGGGAGCTTGGCAGATACGCAGTATTTT

length: 12
size: .
V: TRBV20-1
J: TRBJ2-3
D: TRBD2
CDR3: CSVASGGDTQYF
DNA: TGCAGTGTTGCCTCGGGGGGGGATACGCAGTATTTT

length: 15
size: .
V: TRBV6-5
J: TRBJ2-2
D: TRBD2
CDR3: CASSPGLALTGELFF
DNA: TGTGCCAGCAGTCCGGGACTAGCCCTCACCGGGGAGCTGTTTTTT

length: 13
size: .
V: TRBV20-1
J: TRBJ2-7
D: .
CDR3: CSATREIDYEQYF
DNA: TGCAGTGCTACCCGGGAGATCGACTACGAGCAGTACTTC

length: 16
size: .
V: TRBV5-1
J: TRBJ2-1
D: TRBD1
CDR3: CASSSSGTGVLHEQFF
DNA: TGCGCCAGCAGCAGTTCCGGGACAGGAGTTCTCCATGAGCAGTTCTTC

length: 17
size: .
V: TRBV4-1
J: TRBJ2-7
D: TRBD2
CDR3: CASSQVRLAGGSYEQYF
DNA: TGCGCCAGCAGCCAAGTCAGGCTAGCGGGGGGTTCCTACGAGCAGTACTTC